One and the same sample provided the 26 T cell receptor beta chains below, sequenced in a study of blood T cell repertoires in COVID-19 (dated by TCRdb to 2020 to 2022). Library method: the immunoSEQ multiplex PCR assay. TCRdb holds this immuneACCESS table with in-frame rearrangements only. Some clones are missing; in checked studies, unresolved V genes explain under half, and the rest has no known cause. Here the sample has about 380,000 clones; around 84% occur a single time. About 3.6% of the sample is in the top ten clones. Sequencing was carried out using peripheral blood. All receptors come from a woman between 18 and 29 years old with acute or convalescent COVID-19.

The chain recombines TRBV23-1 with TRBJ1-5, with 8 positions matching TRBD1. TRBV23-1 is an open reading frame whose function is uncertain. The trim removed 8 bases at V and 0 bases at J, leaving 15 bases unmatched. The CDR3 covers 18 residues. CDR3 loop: CASLEGTGYFYSNQPQHF. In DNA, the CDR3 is TGCGCCAGCTTGGAAGGGACAGGATATTTTTATAGCAATCAGCCCCAGCATTTT.

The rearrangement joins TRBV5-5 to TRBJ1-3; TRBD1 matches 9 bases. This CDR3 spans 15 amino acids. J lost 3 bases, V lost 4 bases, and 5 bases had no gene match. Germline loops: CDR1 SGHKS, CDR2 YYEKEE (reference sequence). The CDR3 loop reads CASSPGTGLGNTIYF. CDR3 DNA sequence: TGTGCCAGCAGCCCCGGGACAGGGCTTGGAAACACCATATATTTT.

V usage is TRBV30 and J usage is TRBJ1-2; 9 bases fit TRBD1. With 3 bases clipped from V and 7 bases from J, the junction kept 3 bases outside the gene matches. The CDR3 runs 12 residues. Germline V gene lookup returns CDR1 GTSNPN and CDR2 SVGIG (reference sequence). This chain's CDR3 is CAWRRQGGGYTF. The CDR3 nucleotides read TGTGCCTGGAGGAGACAGGGGGGTGGCTACACCTTC. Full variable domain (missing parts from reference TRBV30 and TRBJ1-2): SQTIHQWPATLVQPVGSPLSLECTVEGTSNPNLYWYRQAAGRGLQLLFYSVGIGQISSEVPQNLSASRPQDRQFILSSKKLLLSDSGFYLCAWRRQGGGYTFGSGTRLTVV.

The CDR3, as DNA: TGTGCCAGCAGTGAGGGGGCTGGTAATGAAAAACTGTTTTTT. This encodes CASSEGAGNEKLFF. The J gene is TRBJ1-4, the V gene TRBV6-1, with D possibly TRBD1 on 6 matching bases. Germline CDR1 MNHNS, CDR2 SASEGT. The V end was cut by 3 bases, the J end by 4 bases, with 9 bases between. The CDR3 is made up of 14 amino acids.

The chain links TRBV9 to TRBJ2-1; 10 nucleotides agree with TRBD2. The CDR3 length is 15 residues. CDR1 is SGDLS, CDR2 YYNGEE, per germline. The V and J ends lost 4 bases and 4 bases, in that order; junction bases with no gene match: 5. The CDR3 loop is CASSPSGGVYNEQFF. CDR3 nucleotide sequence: TGTGCCAGCAGCCCGAGCGGGGGGGTATACAATGAGCAGTTCTTC.

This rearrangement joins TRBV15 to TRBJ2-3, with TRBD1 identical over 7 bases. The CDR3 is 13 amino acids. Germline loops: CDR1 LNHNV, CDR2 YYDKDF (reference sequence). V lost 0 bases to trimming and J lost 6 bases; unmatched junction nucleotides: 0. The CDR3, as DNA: TGTGCCACCAGCAGAGAACAGGGGGATACGCAGTATTTT. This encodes CATSREQGDTQYF.

The CDR3, as DNA: TGCAGCGCTAGATCCGACACTGAAGCTTTCTTT. Translating gives CSARSDTEAFF. The rearrangement uses TRBV29-1 and TRBJ1-1; D unclear. Germline loops: CDR1 SQVTM, CDR2 ANQGSEA. The CDR3 is 11 amino acids. V was cut by 7 bases and J by 3 bases, with 9 bases left in between.

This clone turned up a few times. The CDR3 coding sequence is TGCGCCAGCAGCCAAGATGCAGGGGGAGGCCAGCCCCAGCATTTT. It translates to CASSQDAGGGQPQHF. The chain employs TRBV4-1 and TRBJ1-5; 7 nucleotides line up with TRBD1. V lost 0 bases to trimming and J lost 7 bases; unmatched junction nucleotides: 6. The CDR3 loop spans 15 amino acids. The V gene's germline CDR1 is MGHRA and CDR2 YSYEKL.

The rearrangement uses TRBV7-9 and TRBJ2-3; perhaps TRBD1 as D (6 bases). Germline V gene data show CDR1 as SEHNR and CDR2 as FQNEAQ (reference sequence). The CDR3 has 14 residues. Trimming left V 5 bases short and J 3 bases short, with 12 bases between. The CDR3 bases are TGTGCCAGCAGCCCATGGGGGCGAACAGATACGCAGTATTTT. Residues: CASSPWGRTDTQYF.

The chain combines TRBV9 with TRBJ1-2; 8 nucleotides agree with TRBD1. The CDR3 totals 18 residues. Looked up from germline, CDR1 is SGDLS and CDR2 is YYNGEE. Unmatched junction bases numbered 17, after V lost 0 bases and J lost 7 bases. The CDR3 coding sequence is TGTGCCAGCAGCGTAGCGTCCCCCGGGGGGACAGGCGTAAGTGGCTACACCTTC. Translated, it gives CASSVASPGGTGVSGYTF.

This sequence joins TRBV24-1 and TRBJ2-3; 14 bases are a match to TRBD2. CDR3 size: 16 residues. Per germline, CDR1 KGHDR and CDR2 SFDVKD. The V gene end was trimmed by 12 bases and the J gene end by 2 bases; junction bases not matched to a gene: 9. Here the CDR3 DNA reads TGTGCCGCGGCAACGACTAGCGGGAGGGACACAGATACGCAGTATTTT. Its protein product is CAAATTSGRDTDTQYF.

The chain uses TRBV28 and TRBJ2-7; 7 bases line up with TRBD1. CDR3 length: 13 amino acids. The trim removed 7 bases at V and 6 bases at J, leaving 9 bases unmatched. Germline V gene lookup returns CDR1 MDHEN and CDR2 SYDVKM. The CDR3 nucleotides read TGTGCCAGCACCCAGGATTACAGGGGCGAGCAGTACTTC. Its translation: CASTQDYRGEQYF.

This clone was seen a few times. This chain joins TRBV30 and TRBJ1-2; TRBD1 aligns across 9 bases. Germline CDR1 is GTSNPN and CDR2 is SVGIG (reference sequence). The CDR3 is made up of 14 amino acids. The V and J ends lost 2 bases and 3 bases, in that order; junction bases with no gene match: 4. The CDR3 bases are TGTGCCTGGAGTACAGGGGGCTTTGACTATGGCTACACCTTC. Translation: CAWSTGGFDYGYTF.

CDR3 sequence (DNA): TGTGCCAGCAGCCACTTTTCCGAGACAGGGCTGAGGGAAAAACTGTTTTTT. Translated, it gives CASSHFSETGLREKLFF. The chain joins TRBV4-2 to TRBJ1-4; 7 bases are a match to TRBD1. V dropped 3 bases and J dropped 8; count of bases not matched to a gene: 15. The CDR3 has 17 amino acids. Germline CDR1 LGHNA, CDR2 YNFKEQ.

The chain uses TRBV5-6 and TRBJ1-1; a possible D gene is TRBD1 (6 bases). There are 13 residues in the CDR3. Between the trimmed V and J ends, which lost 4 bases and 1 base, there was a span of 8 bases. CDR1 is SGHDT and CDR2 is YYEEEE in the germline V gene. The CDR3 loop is CASSRTENTEAFF. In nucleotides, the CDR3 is TGTGCCAGCAGCCGGACAGAGAACACTGAAGCTTTCTTT. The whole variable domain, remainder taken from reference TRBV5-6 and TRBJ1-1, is DAGVTQSPTHLIKTRGQQVTLRCSPKSGHDTVSWYQQALGQGPQFIFQYYEEEERQRGNFPDRFSGHQFPNYSSELNVNALLLGDSALYLCASSRTENTEAFFGQGTRLTVV.

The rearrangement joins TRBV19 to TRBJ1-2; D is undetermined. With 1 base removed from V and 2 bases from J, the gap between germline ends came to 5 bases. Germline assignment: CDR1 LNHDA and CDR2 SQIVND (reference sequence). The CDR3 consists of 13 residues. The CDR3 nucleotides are TGTGCCAGTAGTATAGGCGCCAACTATGGCTACACCTTC. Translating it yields CASSIGANYGYTF.

CDR3 DNA: TGCGCCAGCAGCTTGGACCGGAGGGACATTCAGTACTTC. It yields the protein CASSLDRRDIQYF. The chain couples TRBV5-1 to TRBJ2-4, with D possibly matching TRBD2 (6 bases). Looked up from germline, CDR1 is SGHRS and CDR2 is YFSETQ. The CDR3 is 13 residues long. Trimming stripped 0 bases from V and 8 bases from J, with 9 bases between.

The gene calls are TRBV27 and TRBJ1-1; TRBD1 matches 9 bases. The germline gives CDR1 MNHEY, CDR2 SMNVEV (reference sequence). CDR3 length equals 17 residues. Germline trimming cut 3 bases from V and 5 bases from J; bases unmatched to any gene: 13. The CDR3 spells CASSFRQGGTSSTEAFF. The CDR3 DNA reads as TGTGCCAGCAGTTTTAGACAGGGGGGAACAAGTTCGACTGAAGCTTTCTTT.

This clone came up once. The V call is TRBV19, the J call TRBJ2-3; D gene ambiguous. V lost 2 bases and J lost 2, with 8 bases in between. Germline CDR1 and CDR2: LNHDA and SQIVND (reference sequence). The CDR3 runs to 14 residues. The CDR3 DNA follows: TGTGCCAGTAGTATACCCGGGTCCACAGATACGCAGTATTTT. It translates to CASSIPGSTDTQYF. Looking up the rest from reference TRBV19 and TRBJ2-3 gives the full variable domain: DGGITQSPKYLFRKEGQNVTLSCEQNLNHDAMYWYRQDPGQGLRLIYYSQIVNDFQKGDIAEGYSVSREKKESFPLTVTSAQKNPTAFYLCASSIPGSTDTQYFGPGTRLTVL.

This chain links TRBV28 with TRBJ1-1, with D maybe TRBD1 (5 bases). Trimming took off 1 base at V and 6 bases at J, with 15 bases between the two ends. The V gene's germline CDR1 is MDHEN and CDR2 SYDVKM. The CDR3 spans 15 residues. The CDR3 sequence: CASSLSMGQGAEAFF. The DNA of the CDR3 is TGTGCCAGCAGTTTATCAATGGGGCAAGGGGCTGAAGCTTTCTTT.

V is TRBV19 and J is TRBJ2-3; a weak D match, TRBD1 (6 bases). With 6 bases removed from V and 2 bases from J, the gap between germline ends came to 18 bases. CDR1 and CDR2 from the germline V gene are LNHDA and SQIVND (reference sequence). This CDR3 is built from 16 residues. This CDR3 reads CASSLTGLSFTDTQYF. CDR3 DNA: TGTGCCAGTAGCCTGACAGGTTTAAGTTTCACAGATACGCAGTATTTT.

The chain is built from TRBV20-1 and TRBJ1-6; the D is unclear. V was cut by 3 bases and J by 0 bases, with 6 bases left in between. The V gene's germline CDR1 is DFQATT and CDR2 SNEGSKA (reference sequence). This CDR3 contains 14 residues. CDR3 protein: CSASESSYNSPLHF. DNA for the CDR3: TGCAGTGCTAGTGAGAGCTCCTATAATTCACCCCTCCACTTT.

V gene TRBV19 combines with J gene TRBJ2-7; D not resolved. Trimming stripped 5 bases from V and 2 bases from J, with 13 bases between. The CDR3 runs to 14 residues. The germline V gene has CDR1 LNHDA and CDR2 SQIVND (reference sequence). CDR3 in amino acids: CASSPPSTPYEQYF. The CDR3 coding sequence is TGTGCCAGTAGTCCCCCAAGTACTCCCTACGAGCAGTACTTC. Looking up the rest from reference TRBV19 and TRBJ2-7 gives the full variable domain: DGGITQSPKYLFRKEGQNVTLSCEQNLNHDAMYWYRQDPGQGLRLIYYSQIVNDFQKGDIAEGYSVSREKKESFPLTVTSAQKNPTAFYLCASSPPSTPYEQYFGPGTRLTVT.

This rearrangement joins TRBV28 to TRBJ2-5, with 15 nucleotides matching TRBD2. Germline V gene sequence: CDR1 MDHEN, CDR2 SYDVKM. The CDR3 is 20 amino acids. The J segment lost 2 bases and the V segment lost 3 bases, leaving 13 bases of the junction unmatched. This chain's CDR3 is CASSFEVSRTSGGGQETQYF. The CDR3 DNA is TGTGCCAGCAGTTTTGAGGTCTCACGGACTAGCGGGGGGGGACAAGAGACCCAGTACTTC.

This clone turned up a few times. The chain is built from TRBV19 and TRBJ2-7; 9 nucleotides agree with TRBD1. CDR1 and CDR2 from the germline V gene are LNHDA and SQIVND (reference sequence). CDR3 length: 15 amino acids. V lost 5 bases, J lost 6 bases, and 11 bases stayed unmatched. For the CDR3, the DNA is TGTGCCAGTAGTGCCGGGACAGGGTTATTAACCGAGCAGTACTTC. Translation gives CASSAGTGLLTEQYF.

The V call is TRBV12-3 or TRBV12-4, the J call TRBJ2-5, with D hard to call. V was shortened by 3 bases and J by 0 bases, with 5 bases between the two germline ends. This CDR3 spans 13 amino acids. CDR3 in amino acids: CASSFRDQETQYF. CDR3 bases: TGTGCCAGCAGTTTTCGCGACCAAGAGACCCAGTACTTC.